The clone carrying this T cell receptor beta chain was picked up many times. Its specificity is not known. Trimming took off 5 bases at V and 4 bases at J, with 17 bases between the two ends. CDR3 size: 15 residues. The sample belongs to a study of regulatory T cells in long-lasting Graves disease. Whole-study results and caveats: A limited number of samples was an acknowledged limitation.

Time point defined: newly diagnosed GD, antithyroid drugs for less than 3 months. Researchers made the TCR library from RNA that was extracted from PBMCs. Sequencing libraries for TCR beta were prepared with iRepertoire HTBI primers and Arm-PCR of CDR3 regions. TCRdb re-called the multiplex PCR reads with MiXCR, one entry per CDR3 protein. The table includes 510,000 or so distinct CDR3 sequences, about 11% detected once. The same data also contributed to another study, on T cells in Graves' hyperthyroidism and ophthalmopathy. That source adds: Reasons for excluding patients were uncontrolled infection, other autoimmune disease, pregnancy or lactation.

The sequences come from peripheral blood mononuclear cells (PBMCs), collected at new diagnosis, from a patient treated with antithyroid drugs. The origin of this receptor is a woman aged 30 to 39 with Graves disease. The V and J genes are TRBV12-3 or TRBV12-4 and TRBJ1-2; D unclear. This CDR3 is CASSQTPRFVYGYTF. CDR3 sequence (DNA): TGTGCCAGCAGTCAAACCCCCCGATTCGTCTATGGCTACACCTTC.